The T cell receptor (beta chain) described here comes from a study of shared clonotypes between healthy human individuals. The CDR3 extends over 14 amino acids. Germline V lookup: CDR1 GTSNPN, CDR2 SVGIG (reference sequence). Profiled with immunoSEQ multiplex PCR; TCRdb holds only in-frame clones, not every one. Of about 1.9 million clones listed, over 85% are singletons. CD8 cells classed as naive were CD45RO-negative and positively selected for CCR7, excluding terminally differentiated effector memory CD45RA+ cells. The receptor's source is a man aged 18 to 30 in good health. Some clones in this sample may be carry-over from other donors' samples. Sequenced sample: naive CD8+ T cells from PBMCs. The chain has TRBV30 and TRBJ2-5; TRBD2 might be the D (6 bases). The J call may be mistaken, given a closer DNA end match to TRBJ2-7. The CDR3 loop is CAWRAWRGYYEQYF. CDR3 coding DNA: TGTGCCTGGAGAGCTTGGAGGGGCTACTACGAGCAGTACTTC.